The present entry profiles one T cell receptor beta chain with its context. These data come from a study of blood T cell repertoires in COVID-19. Overall study: From the United States, Italy and Spain came samples of acute and convalescent COVID-19.

The authors' processing: How many nucleated cells were present was estimated from reference gene primer amplification. Here immunoSEQ multiplex PCR was the method, and the copy in TCRdb shows in-frame clones only, minus some. V and J calls and clone size are copied from that table; D and trimming were computed from the DNA. Here the sample spans 250,000 to 350,000 clones, around 87% being singletons. Between the trimmed V and J ends, which lost 5 bases and 4 bases, there was a span of 11 bases. The V gene's germline CDR1 is MNHEY and CDR2 SVGAGI. The CDR3 loop spans 13 amino acids. The V call is TRBV6-5, the J call TRBJ1-2; D is perhaps TRBD1 (5 bases). Material: peripheral blood. This sequence originates from a woman between 50 and 59 years old who had recovered from COVID-19. This CDR3 is CASSLGQLYGYTF. Written as DNA, the CDR3 is TGTGCCAGCAGTCTAGGACAACTCTATGGCTACACCTTC.